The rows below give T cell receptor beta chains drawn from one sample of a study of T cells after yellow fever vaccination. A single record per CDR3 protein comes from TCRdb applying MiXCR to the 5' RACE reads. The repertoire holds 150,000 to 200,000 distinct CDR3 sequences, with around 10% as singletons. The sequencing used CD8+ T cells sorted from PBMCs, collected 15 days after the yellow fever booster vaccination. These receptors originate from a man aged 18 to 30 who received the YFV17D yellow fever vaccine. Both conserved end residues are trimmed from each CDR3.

ASSASLADTQY	TRBV3-1	TRBJ2-3
ASRPRGGASYNEQF	TRBV4-1	TRBJ2-1
ASSQDPSVENSPLH	TRBV4-2	TRBJ1-6
ASSVVVSGSANTGELF	TRBV9	TRBJ2-2
ASRGIGQGDIAKNIQY	TRBV12-3/TRBV12-4	TRBJ2-4
SACATCHYGYT	TRBV20-1	TRBJ1-2
SVERYRDRAF	TRBV29-1	TRBJ1-1
SVEGFRDAVEAF	TRBV29-1	TRBJ1-1
ASSHHGSLAGEQKDTQY	TRBV7-8	TRBJ2-3
ASSQPGTGPTDTQY	TRBV7-3	TRBJ2-3
AIRGTGSSESSYEQY	TRBV7-8	TRBJ2-7